The clone carrying this T cell receptor (beta chain) was recorded many times. Its antigen is unknown. This entry is derived from a study of T cells in Graves' hyperthyroidism and ophthalmopathy. Study-wide background: Peripheral blood was taken when the disease was first diagnosed, before any treatment began. Findings and limits, study-wide: The authors' 13 V-J model separated ophthalmopathy from stable hyperthyroidism. With a median lead of roughly 6.8 months before onset, the model predicted ophthalmopathy.

Progressors' blood was drawn at hyperthyroidism diagnosis, before ophthalmopathy symptoms. RNA transcripts were the template for amplifying TCR beta CDR3 regions. With the HTBI primer set, the TCR CDR3 went through a first round of RT-PCR. TCRdb reprocessed the multiplex PCR reads via MiXCR and lists one record per CDR3 protein. The sample lists about 280,000 distinct CDR3 sequences, less than 30% occurring once. The CDR3 has 14 amino acids. Germline V CDR1 and CDR2: SGDLS, YYNGEE. V gave up 6 bases and J gave up 6 bases, with 19 bases separating them. This clonotype originated in a man aged 40-50 years with Graves' hyperthyroidism that later progressed to Graves' ophthalmopathy. Input material: blood. The V and J genes are TRBV9 and TRBJ2-7; D is undetermined. In DNA, the CDR3 is TGTGCCAGCACCTCTCCCTGGCGCCCCCGCGAGCAGTACTTC. This encodes CASTSPWRPREQYF.